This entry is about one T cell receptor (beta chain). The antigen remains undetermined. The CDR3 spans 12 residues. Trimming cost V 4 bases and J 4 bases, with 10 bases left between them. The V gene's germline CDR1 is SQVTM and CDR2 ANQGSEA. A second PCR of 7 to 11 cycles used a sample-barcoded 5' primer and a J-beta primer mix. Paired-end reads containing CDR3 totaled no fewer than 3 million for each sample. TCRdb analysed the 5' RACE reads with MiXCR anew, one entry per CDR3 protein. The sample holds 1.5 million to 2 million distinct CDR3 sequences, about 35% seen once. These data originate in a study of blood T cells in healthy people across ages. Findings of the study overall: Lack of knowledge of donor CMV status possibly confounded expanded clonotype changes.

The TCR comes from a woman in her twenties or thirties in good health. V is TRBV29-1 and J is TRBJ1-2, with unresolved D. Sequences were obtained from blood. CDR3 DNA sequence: TGCAGCGTTGTTAAGGGAAGCTATGGCTACACCTTC. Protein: CSVVKGSYGYTF.